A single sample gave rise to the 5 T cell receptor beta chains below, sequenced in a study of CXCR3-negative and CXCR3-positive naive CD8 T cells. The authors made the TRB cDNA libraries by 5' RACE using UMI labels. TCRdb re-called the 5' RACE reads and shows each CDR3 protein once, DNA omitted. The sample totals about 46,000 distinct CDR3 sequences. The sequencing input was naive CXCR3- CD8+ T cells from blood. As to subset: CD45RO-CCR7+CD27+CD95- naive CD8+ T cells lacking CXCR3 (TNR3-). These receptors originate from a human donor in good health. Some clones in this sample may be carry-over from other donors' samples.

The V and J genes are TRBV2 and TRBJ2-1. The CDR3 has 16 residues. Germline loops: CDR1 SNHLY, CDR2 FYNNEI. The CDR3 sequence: CASSEIEFPLYNEQFF.

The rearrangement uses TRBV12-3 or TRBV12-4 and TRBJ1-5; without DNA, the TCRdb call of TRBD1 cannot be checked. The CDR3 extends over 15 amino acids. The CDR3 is CASSVQGASNQPQHF.

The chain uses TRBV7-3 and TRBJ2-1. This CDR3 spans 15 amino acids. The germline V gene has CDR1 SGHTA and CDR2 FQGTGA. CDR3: CASSFAGGSYNEQFF.

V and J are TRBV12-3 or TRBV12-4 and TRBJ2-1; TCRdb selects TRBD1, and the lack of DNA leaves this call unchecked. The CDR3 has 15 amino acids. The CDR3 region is CASSSPGPWSDEQFF.

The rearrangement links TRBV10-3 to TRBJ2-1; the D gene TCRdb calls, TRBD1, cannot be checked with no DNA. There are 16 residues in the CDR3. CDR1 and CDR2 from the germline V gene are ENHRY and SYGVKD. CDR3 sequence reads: CAITDDPRQGYNEQFF.